These 23 T cell receptor beta chains were all obtained from the same sample, sequenced in a study of vaccination and CD4 T cells after COVID-19. CD4+ T cells that had been cultured provided DNA sequenced with the Oncomine TCR Beta short-read assay. Each CDR3 protein gets one entry after TCRdb re-called the PCR reads with MiXCR. The sample lists 12,000 or so distinct CDR3 sequences; about 40% were seen once. Described treatment: roughly ten-day PBMC culture with coronavirus spike peptide pools or control peptides (ViraFEST assay). For these TCRs, the target antigens are not known. Material: CD4+ T cells from blood, cultured in vitro. These receptor sequences come from a human donor who had recovered from COVID-19.

V gene TRBV12-3 or TRBV12-4 combines with J gene TRBJ1-1, with 7 bases aligning to TRBD1. Trimming took 2 bases from V and 5 from J; bases not matched to a gene: 2. The CDR3 covers 13 residues. DNA for the CDR3: TGTGCCAGCAGTTTAATGACAGGGACTGAAGCTTTCTTT. Amino acids: CASSLMTGTEAFF.

CDR3 DNA: TGTGCCATCAGTGATTCCGGTTACGAGCAGTACTTC. Translation: CAISDSGYEQYF. The rearrangement joins TRBV10-3 to TRBJ2-7; D unclear. V was trimmed by 3 bases and J by 4 bases, leaving 7 bases between them. The V gene's germline CDR1 is ENHRY and CDR2 SYGVKD. The CDR3 is made up of 12 amino acids.

The V call is TRBV6-1, the J call TRBJ2-1; D ambiguous. The V gene lost 6 bases and the J gene lost 4 bases, with 7 bases spanning the gap. This CDR3 contains 12 residues. CDR1 and CDR2 (germline): MNHNS, SASEGT. In DNA form, the CDR3 reads TGTGCCAGCAGATTTAGATACAATGAGCAGTTCTTC. This encodes CASRFRYNEQFF.

The J gene is TRBJ1-5, the V gene TRBV20-1; 8 bases are shared with TRBD1. Trimming took 3 bases from V and 0 from J; bases not matched to a gene: 10. This CDR3 has 17 residues. In germline, CDR1 is DFQATT, CDR2 SNEGSKA (reference sequence). Here the CDR3 DNA reads TGCAGTGCTAGCATCGGACAGGGATCTTATAGCAATCAGCCCCAGCATTTT. Its protein product is CSASIGQGSYSNQPQHF.

This clonotype was observed a handful of times. The rearrangement joins TRBV7-2 to TRBJ2-1; D is possibly TRBD2 (5 bases). Per the germline V gene, CDR1 is SGHTA and CDR2 is FQGNSA. The CDR3 has 15 residues. V lost 5 bases and J 0 bases, leaving 11 bases between the germline ends. The CDR3 reads CASSIDYRSYNEQFF. CDR3 DNA: TGTGCCAGCAGCATAGACTATCGCTCCTACAATGAGCAGTTCTTC.

The sample holds a few counts of this clonotype. The V gene is TRBV11-2, the J gene TRBJ1-2; D uncertain. Looked up from germline, CDR1 is SGHAT and CDR2 is FQNNGV. The CDR3 extends over 14 amino acids. The ends were cut back, 0 bases at V and 5 bases at J, with 10 bases in the middle. CDR3 bases: TGTGCCAGCAGCTTAGAGTTCCAGCCTTATGGCTACACCTTC. As protein: CASSLEFQPYGYTF.

As concerns this clonotype: A junction boundary mismatches the germline segment, possibly from a read error. The chain combines TRBV20-1 with TRBJ2-7; perhaps TRBD1 as D (6 bases). The CDR3 length is 12 residues. CDR1 DFQATT and CDR2 SNEGSKA come from the germline V gene (reference sequence). This CDR3 is CSATTGIYEQYF. In DNA form, the CDR3 reads TGCAGTGCTACGACAGGAATCTACGAGCAATACTTC.

The J gene is TRBJ1-6, the V gene TRBV7-3; D is uncertain. CDR1 and CDR2 from the germline V gene are SGHTA and FQGTGA. V lost 5 bases to trimming and J lost 14 bases, with 13 bases between them. The CDR3 totals 12 residues. The CDR3 region is CASSQDFVTLHF. CDR3 sequence (DNA): TGTGCCAGCAGCCAGGACTTTGTCACCCTCCACTTT.

This chain connects TRBV2 to TRBJ1-2; D call uncertain. CDR1 and CDR2 from the germline V gene are SNHLY and FYNNEI. The V gene lost 2 bases and the J gene lost 7 bases, with 8 bases spanning the gap. CDR3 length: 12 amino acids. The chain's CDR3 is CASSEIVVGYTF. The CDR3 region has the DNA TGTGCCAGCAGTGAAATCGTTGTTGGCTACACCTTC.

The chain combines TRBV10-3 with TRBJ2-7; 7 bases are a match to TRBD1. With V trimmed by 4 bases and J by 5 bases, 5 bases remained unmatched. The CDR3 is 13 amino acids. CDR1 is ENHRY, CDR2 SYGVKD, per germline. The CDR3 reads CAISVRQGDEQYF. As DNA, the CDR3 is TGTGCCATCAGTGTGAGACAGGGCGACGAGCAGTACTTC.

The J gene is TRBJ1-5, the V gene TRBV12-3 or TRBV12-4; D is ambiguous. The CDR3 is made up of 13 amino acids. V gave up 4 bases and J gave up 4 bases, with 8 bases separating them. CDR3 coding DNA: TGTGCCAGCAGTTCTGGGCAGAATCAGCCCCAGCATTTT. It translates to CASSSGQNQPQHF.

The chain couples TRBV5-5 to TRBJ2-7; a possible D gene is TRBD1 (5 bases). CDR3 size: 17 residues. Germline loops: CDR1 SGHKS, CDR2 YYEKEE (reference sequence). Trimming stripped 4 bases from V and 2 bases from J, with 22 bases between. CDR3: CASSLRSQGLSPYEQYF. Here the CDR3 DNA reads TGTGCCAGCAGCCTAAGATCCCAGGGTTTATCCCCCTACGAGCAGTACTTC.

This clonotype was observed a handful of times. The rearrangement uses TRBV1 and TRBJ2-1; TRBD2 reflects the table's D call only, with no check against the DNA. TRBV1 is annotated as a pseudogene. The CDR3 sequence is 16 residues long. CDR3 in DNA: TGCACCAGCAGCCAAGGGGGTAGCGGGTTCCACAATGAGCAGTTCTTC. Translating it yields CTSSQGGSGFHNEQFF.

This sequence joins TRBV12-3 or TRBV12-4 and TRBJ2-5; a possible D gene is TRBD1 (6 bases). This CDR3 contains 13 residues. With 5 bases removed from V and 2 bases from J, the gap between germline ends came to 9 bases. CDR3 coding DNA: TGTGCCAGCAGTACAGGGACACAAGAGACCCAGTACTTC. The encoded protein is CASSTGTQETQYF.

There are a few counts of this clonotype. The chain recombines TRBV20-1 with TRBJ1-3; D remains ambiguous. The V gene's germline CDR1 is DFQATT and CDR2 SNEGSKA (reference sequence). V was shortened by 0 bases and J by 0 bases, with 6 bases between the two germline ends. The CDR3 is 14 residues long. CDR3 nucleotides: TGCAGTGCTAGAGATGCCAGCTCTGGAAACACCATATATTTT. Protein product: CSARDASSGNTIYF.

CDR3 DNA sequence: TGTGCCAGCAGCTTGGGGCTAGCGGGAGCGGCCGGGGAGCTGTTTTTT. Its translation is CASSLGLAGAAGELFF. The V call is TRBV11-3, the J call TRBJ2-2; 10 positions agree with TRBD2. CDR1 and CDR2 (germline): SGHNT, YENEEA. The CDR3 runs to 16 residues. Trimming cost V 3 bases and J 6 bases; bases outside gene matches: 7.

The table lists this clonotype with a few counts. The chain employs TRBV28 and TRBJ2-7, with 7 positions matching TRBD2. The CDR3 totals 14 residues. The V and J ends lost 8 bases and 5 bases, in that order; junction bases with no gene match: 12. CDR1 is MDHEN and CDR2 is SYDVKM in the germline V gene. Here the CDR3 reads CASQLGREVNEQYF. The DNA of the CDR3 is TGTGCCAGCCAATTGGGGAGGGAAGTGAACGAGCAGTACTTC.

This rearrangement joins TRBV20-1 to TRBJ2-4; 8 bases align to TRBD2. Germline CDR1 is DFQATT and CDR2 is SNEGSKA (reference sequence). The CDR3 is 14 residues long. The J segment lost 8 bases and the V segment lost 5 bases, leaving 11 bases of the junction unmatched. CDR3 DNA: TGCAGTGCTCCCAGCAGCGGGAGTAGGGACATTCAGTACTTC. This sequence encodes CSAPSSGSRDIQYF.

V and J are TRBV29-1 and TRBJ1-1; D possibly corresponds to TRBD1 (5 bases). Looked up from germline, CDR1 is SQVTM and CDR2 is ANQGSEA. The CDR3 runs 16 residues. The V and J ends lost 8 bases and 0 bases respectively, with 22 bases between them. The CDR3 DNA reads TGCAGCTCCCGCGGGGCCTGGGAGTTTCTGAACACTGAAGCTTTCTTT. As protein: CSSRGAWEFLNTEAFF.

CDR3 nucleotides: TGTGCCAGCAGTACCCGACAGGGAGGGGGGGTCGACAATGAGCAGTTCTTC. Translating gives CASSTRQGGGVDNEQFF. This chain links TRBV27 with TRBJ2-1; D could derive from TRBD1 or TRBD2 (7 bases each). The germline V and J ends were trimmed by 5 bases and 5 bases, with 22 bases remaining between them. The CDR3 is made up of 17 amino acids. Germline V gene sequence: CDR1 MNHEY, CDR2 SMNVEV (reference sequence).

The CDR3 region is CSASRGEGYTF. As DNA, the CDR3 is TGCAGTGCTAGTAGGGGTGAAGGCTACACCTTC. J is TRBJ1-2 and V is TRBV20-1; possibly TRBD1 for D (5 bases). This CDR3 comprises 11 residues. Trimming removed 3 bases from V and 8 bases from J, with 10 bases in between. Looked up from germline, CDR1 is DFQATT and CDR2 is SNEGSKA (reference sequence).

The V gene is TRBV20-1, the J gene TRBJ1-2; unclear D gene. V was trimmed by 6 bases and J by 3 bases, leaving 8 bases between them. CDR1 and CDR2 from the germline V gene are DFQATT and SNEGSKA (reference sequence). The length of the CDR3 is 11 residues. The CDR3 sequence is CSAGRYYGYTF. CDR3 nucleotide sequence: TGCAGTGCCGGGAGGTACTATGGCTACACCTTC.

The rearrangement joins TRBV28 to TRBJ1-2; a weak D match, TRBD1 (6 bases). The V end lost 7 bases, the J end lost 4 bases, and 19 bases lay between the germline ends. This CDR3 comprises 15 residues. Germline V gene data show CDR1 as MDHEN and CDR2 as SYDVKM. CDR3 sequence reads: CASNEDSPTLYGYTF. Here the CDR3 DNA reads TGTGCCAGCAACGAGGACAGCCCAACACTCTATGGCTACACCTTC.